A single sample gave rise to the 23 T cell receptor beta chains below, sequenced in a study of T-cell reconstitution after alpha-beta-depleted transplantation in children. Unique molecular identifiers were incorporated into the prepared TCRbeta library. MiXCR was run by TCRdb on the PCR reads, yielding one entry per CDR3 protein. The sample has approximately 150,000 distinct CDR3 sequences, about 8.8% seen once. Here the sequenced sample was PBMCs, mostly from graft donor cells, taken 180 days after TCRalphabeta/CD19-depleted stem cell transplant. The origin of the receptors is a female patient aged 2 to 10 who had a stem cell transplant for congenital amegakaryocytic thrombocytopenia, so the T cells may come from the graft donor.

The chain links TRBV12-3 or TRBV12-4 to TRBJ2-5; tentatively, D is TRBD1 or TRBD2 (5 bases each). The CDR3 sequence is 15 residues long. The ends were cut back, 7 bases at V and 8 bases at J, with 23 bases in the middle. The CDR3 here is CASTERPGPRLTQYF. The CDR3, as DNA: TGTGCCAGCACGGAAAGACCGGGACCGAGGTTAACCCAGTACTTC.

This clonotype was picked up many times. The CDR3 here is CASSLYRGLQETQYF. CDR3 DNA sequence: TGTGCCAGCAGTTTATACAGGGGCCTACAAGAGACCCAGTACTTC. V is TRBV28 and J is TRBJ2-5, with 7 bases that match TRBD1. The CDR3 is made up of 15 amino acids. Germline values: CDR1 MDHEN, CDR2 SYDVKM. V lost 1 base to trimming and J lost 2 bases; unmatched junction nucleotides: 4.

Ten or more counts support this clonotype. J is TRBJ1-1 and V is TRBV6-6, with 9 nucleotides matching TRBD1. The CDR3 contains 13 residues. Germline trimming cut 7 bases from V and 3 bases from J; bases unmatched to any gene: 3. In germline, CDR1 is MNHNY, CDR2 SVGAGI (reference sequence). CDR3 DNA: TGTGCCAGCAAACGACAGGGGGACACTGAAGCTTTCTTT. Translation gives CASKRQGDTEAFF.

This clonotype was picked up many times. The chain combines TRBV5-1 with TRBJ1-4; D might be TRBD1 (6 bases). The CDR3 runs 16 residues. CDR1 and CDR2 (germline): SGHRS, YFSETQ. Deletions cut 4 bases from V and 4 bases from J, with 17 bases between. The DNA of the CDR3 is TGCGCCAGCAGCCCCTATTCCGGACAGAATAATGAAAAACTGTTTTTT. Translated: CASSPYSGQNNEKLFF.

This clonotype has at least ten counts. The V and J genes are TRBV20-1 and TRBJ2-1, with D possibly being TRBD1 (6 bases). Germline V CDR1 and CDR2: DFQATT, SNEGSKA (reference sequence). Trimming shortened V by 5 bases and J by 3 bases, and 14 bases separated the two germline ends. This CDR3 is built from 14 residues. The CDR3 loop is CSASTGLSYNEQFF. CDR3 nucleotides: TGCAGTGCTTCTACAGGGCTAAGCTACAATGAGCAGTTCTTC.

This clonotype has a count of ten or more. The chain carries TRBV12-3 or TRBV12-4 and TRBJ1-5, with TRBD1 matching over 8 bases. Losses at the gene ends were 2 bases for V and 0 bases for J; bases not matched to a gene: 3. CDR3 length equals 16 residues. The CDR3 is CASSLWTGISNQPQHF. In DNA, the CDR3 is TGTGCCAGCAGTTTATGGACAGGGATTAGCAATCAGCCCCAGCATTTT.

At least ten counts were recorded for this clonotype. The V gene is TRBV5-6, the J gene TRBJ1-5, with no clear D. The germline CDR1 and CDR2 sequences are SGHDT and YYEEEE. Trimming removed 7 bases from V and 9 bases from J, with 14 bases in between. This CDR3 is 12 amino acids long. The CDR3, as DNA: TGTGCCAGCCCCTTCCGACGGGGGCCCCAGCATTTT. It translates to CASPFRRGPQHF. Complete variable domain (other parts from reference TRBV5-6 and TRBJ1-5): DAGVTQSPTHLIKTRGQQVTLRCSPKSGHDTVSWYQQALGQGPQFIFQYYEEEERQRGNFPDRFSGHQFPNYSSELNVNALLLGDSALYLCASPFRRGPQHFGDGTRLSIL.

The genes are TRBV7-2 and TRBJ2-1, with D maybe TRBD1 (5 bases). There are 15 residues in the CDR3. CDR1 is SGHTA and CDR2 is FQGNSA in the germline V gene. The ends were cut back, 5 bases at V and 0 bases at J, with 11 bases in the middle. CDR3: CASSLQVSSYNEQFF. The CDR3 DNA is TGTGCCAGCAGCCTACAGGTGAGCTCCTACAATGAGCAGTTCTTC.

This clonotype was picked up one time. This sequence joins TRBV20-1 and TRBJ1-2, with D unclear. V was cut by 6 bases and J by 1 base, with 21 bases left in between. The length of the CDR3 is 16 residues. Germline-derived CDR1 and CDR2 are DFQATT and SNEGSKA (reference sequence). The DNA of the CDR3 is TGCAGTGCCCCACGAGGCAGCACGACCATTAACTATGGCTACACCTTC. Translation gives CSAPRGSTTINYGYTF.

A note on this clonotype: This could be a read error, since a much larger clone is one nucleotide away. The chain has TRBV5-1 and TRBJ1-1; weak D call: TRBD1 (5 bases). The CDR3 runs 16 residues. Germline assignment: CDR1 SGHRS and CDR2 YFSETQ. This chain's CDR3 is CSSSSKPQGVNTEAFF. The DNA for the CDR3 is TGCTCCAGCAGCTCGAAACCCCAGGGCGTGAACACTGAAGCTTTCTTT.

This clonotype was seen ten or more times. The CDR3 spells CSVLKGINYGYTF. CDR3 nucleotide sequence: TGCAGCGTGCTCAAGGGCATTAACTATGGCTACACCTTC. The chain carries TRBV29-1 and TRBJ1-2; D unresolved. The CDR3 extends over 13 amino acids. CDR1 and CDR2 from the germline V gene are SQVTM and ANQGSEA. V was shortened by 6 bases and J by 1 base, with 12 bases between the two germline ends.

This clonotype turned up a few times. V usage is TRBV4-3 and J usage is TRBJ1-1; no firm D call. CDR1 LGHNA and CDR2 YSLEER come from the germline V gene. This CDR3 has 14 amino acids. Trimming pared 6 bases from V and 5 bases from J, leaving 16 bases between. The DNA of the CDR3 is TGCGCCAGCAGTCCCCGTAGGGTCGAGACTGAAGCTTTCTTT. This sequence encodes CASSPRRVETEAFF.

V gene TRBV28 combines with J gene TRBJ2-1; D is perhaps TRBD2 (6 bases). This CDR3 spans 12 amino acids. V dropped 5 bases and J dropped 8 bases, with 10 bases sitting between them. Germline V gene lookup returns CDR1 MDHEN and CDR2 SYDVKM. CDR3 bases: TGTGCCAGCAGTGCCCGACTAGATGAGCAGTTCTTC. Translated: CASSARLDEQFF.

This clonotype showed up many times. The rearrangement links TRBV5-1 to TRBJ2-6; D is perhaps TRBD2 (6 bases). CDR3 length: 17 amino acids. With 0 bases removed from V and 4 bases from J, the gap between germline ends came to 14 bases. From germline, CDR1 is SGHRS and CDR2 YFSETQ. CDR3 sequence (DNA): TGCGCCAGCAGCTTGGATTTTCTCCGGGGGGGGGCCAACGTCCTGACTTTC. This translates into CASSLDFLRGGANVLTF.

CDR3 sequence: CSARVIQGYYEQYF. In nucleotides, the CDR3 is TGCAGTGCTAGAGTTATTCAGGGATACTACGAGCAGTACTTC. The rearrangement uses TRBV20-1 and TRBJ2-7; tentative D call: TRBD1 (5 bases). Deletions cut 1 base from V and 3 bases from J, with 13 bases between. This CDR3 is built from 14 residues. The germline V gene encodes CDR1 DFQATT and CDR2 SNEGSKA (reference sequence).

This clonotype occurred many times. The gene calls are TRBV28 and TRBJ1-1, with TRBD1 matching 7 bases. V shed 5 bases, J shed 1 base, and the junction held 13 bases outside the gene matches. Germline CDR1 MDHEN, CDR2 SYDVKM. The CDR3 length is 17 residues. CDR3 loop: CASSDGGTVARNTEAFF. The CDR3 DNA follows: TGTGCCAGCAGTGACGGGGGGACAGTAGCGCGGAACACTGAAGCTTTCTTT.

This clonotype was counted at least ten times. The rearrangement joins TRBV28 to TRBJ1-1; D gene uncertain. The V gene's germline CDR1 is MDHEN and CDR2 SYDVKM. This CDR3 contains 14 residues. The germline V and J ends were trimmed by 6 bases and 6 bases, with 17 bases remaining between them. CDR3 sequence (DNA): TGTGCCAGCAGCCCCCCCCGACTTAAGGCTGAAGCTTTCTTT. The encoded protein is CASSPPRLKAEAFF.

This chain joins TRBV30 and TRBJ2-4, with no clear D. Germline CDR1 GTSNPN, CDR2 SVGIG (reference sequence). The CDR3 spans 11 residues. V shed 6 bases and J shed 10 bases, with 13 bases lying between them. The CDR3 sequence is CACKGFGIQYF. For the CDR3, the DNA is TGTGCCTGTAAAGGGTTTGGGATTCAGTACTTC.

The J gene is TRBJ1-4, the V gene TRBV5-1, with a weak D call TRBD1 (5 bases). In germline, CDR1 is SGHRS, CDR2 YFSETQ. Trimming shortened V by 4 bases and J by 7 bases, and 11 bases separated the two germline ends. CDR3 size: 13 residues. The CDR3 here is CASSLETVEKLFF. CDR3 coding DNA: TGCGCCAGCAGCCTTGAGACAGTTGAAAAACTGTTTTTT.

The chain recombines TRBV20-1 with TRBJ2-7; the D is unclear. The CDR3 sequence is 13 residues long. The V end was cut by 6 bases, the J end by 0 bases, with 12 bases between. Germline V gives CDR1 DFQATT, CDR2 SNEGSKA (reference sequence). The CDR3 region has the DNA TGCAGTGCAGCAGGTGTCAGCTCCTACGAGCAGTACTTC. Translation gives CSAAGVSSYEQYF.

The chain carries TRBV10-3 and TRBJ2-7; D not resolved. CDR3 length: 11 residues. The germline V gene encodes CDR1 ENHRY and CDR2 SYGVKD. Trimming shortened V by 8 bases and J by 6 bases, and 11 bases separated the two germline ends. The CDR3 spells CAILFAPEQYF. CDR3 DNA sequence: TGTGCCATCCTTTTTGCCCCCGAGCAGTACTTC.

The chain is built from TRBV28 and TRBJ1-5; D not certain. The CDR3 runs to 14 residues. V lost 7 bases and J 7 bases, leaving 17 bases between the germline ends. Germline lookup yields CDR1 MDHEN and CDR2 SYDVKM. The CDR3 DNA is TGTGCCAGCAACCCCCGGGGATCACTCCAGCCCCAGCATTTT. Its translation is CASNPRGSLQPQHF.

This clonotype was detected many times. The gene calls are TRBV4-1 and TRBJ2-2, with D uncertain. This CDR3 spans 15 amino acids. Germline V CDR1 and CDR2: MGHRA, YSYEKL. V lost 2 bases and J 1 base, leaving 8 bases between the germline ends. CDR3 in amino acids: CASSQHPVNTGELFF. The CDR3 DNA is TGCGCCAGCAGCCAACATCCGGTGAACACCGGGGAGCTGTTTTTT.